This T cell receptor (beta chain) came from a study of radiotherapy plus CTLA-4 blockade in lung cancer. The V end lost 3 bases, the J end lost 8 bases, and 2 bases lay between the germline ends. Germline CDR1 MRHNA, CDR2 SNTAGT. The CDR3 extends over 10 amino acids. The protocol was immunoSEQ multiplex PCR, while the TCRdb copy is restricted to in-frame clones and leaves out a portion. The repertoire includes roughly 90,000 clones, around 83% of them detected once, and under 30% sits in the top ten. The TCR comes from a human donor with non-small cell lung cancer that progressed on radiotherapy plus ipilimumab. This chain joins TRBV6-4 and TRBJ2-1, with unresolved D. Sequencing used peripheral blood, obtained from a patient treated with radiotherapy plus ipilimumab. The chain's CDR3 is CASSEYEQFF. The CDR3 nucleotides read TGTGCCAGCAGTGAATATGAGCAGTTCTTC.